The sequence of this T cell receptor beta chain was determined in a study of blood T cell repertoires in COVID-19. About the study: T cells, B-cell-depleted T cells, or PBMCs supplied cDNA or gDNA.

Germline V gene data show CDR1 as SGHKS and CDR2 as YYEKEE (reference sequence). Trimming pared 5 bases from V and 4 bases from J, leaving 18 bases between. The length of the CDR3 is 15 residues. Allocation to cohorts depended on clinical history reported by the participants. What the recovered Cohort 3 donors had was two negative PCRs, clearance, or symptom resolution. Authors' methods: Estimation of nucleated cell counts was performed using reference gene primer amplification. The method was immunoSEQ multiplex PCR; TCRdb's version includes in-frame clones alone and lacks a portion of them. The DNA gave D and trimming, while V, J and clone size come from that table. This sample carries approximately 300,000 clones, roughly 90% of them seen once, and the ten largest clones take around 2.6%.

This sequence joins TRBV5-5 and TRBJ1-1; D may be TRBD1 (6 bases). The sequenced material came from PBMCs or T cells enriched from blood (not recorded which). The sequence came from a man in his sixties who had recovered from COVID-19. The CDR3 DNA sequence: TGTGCCAGCAGTGACTCAACAGGGACCCGCACTGAAGCTTTCTTT. This gives the protein CASSDSTGTRTEAFF.